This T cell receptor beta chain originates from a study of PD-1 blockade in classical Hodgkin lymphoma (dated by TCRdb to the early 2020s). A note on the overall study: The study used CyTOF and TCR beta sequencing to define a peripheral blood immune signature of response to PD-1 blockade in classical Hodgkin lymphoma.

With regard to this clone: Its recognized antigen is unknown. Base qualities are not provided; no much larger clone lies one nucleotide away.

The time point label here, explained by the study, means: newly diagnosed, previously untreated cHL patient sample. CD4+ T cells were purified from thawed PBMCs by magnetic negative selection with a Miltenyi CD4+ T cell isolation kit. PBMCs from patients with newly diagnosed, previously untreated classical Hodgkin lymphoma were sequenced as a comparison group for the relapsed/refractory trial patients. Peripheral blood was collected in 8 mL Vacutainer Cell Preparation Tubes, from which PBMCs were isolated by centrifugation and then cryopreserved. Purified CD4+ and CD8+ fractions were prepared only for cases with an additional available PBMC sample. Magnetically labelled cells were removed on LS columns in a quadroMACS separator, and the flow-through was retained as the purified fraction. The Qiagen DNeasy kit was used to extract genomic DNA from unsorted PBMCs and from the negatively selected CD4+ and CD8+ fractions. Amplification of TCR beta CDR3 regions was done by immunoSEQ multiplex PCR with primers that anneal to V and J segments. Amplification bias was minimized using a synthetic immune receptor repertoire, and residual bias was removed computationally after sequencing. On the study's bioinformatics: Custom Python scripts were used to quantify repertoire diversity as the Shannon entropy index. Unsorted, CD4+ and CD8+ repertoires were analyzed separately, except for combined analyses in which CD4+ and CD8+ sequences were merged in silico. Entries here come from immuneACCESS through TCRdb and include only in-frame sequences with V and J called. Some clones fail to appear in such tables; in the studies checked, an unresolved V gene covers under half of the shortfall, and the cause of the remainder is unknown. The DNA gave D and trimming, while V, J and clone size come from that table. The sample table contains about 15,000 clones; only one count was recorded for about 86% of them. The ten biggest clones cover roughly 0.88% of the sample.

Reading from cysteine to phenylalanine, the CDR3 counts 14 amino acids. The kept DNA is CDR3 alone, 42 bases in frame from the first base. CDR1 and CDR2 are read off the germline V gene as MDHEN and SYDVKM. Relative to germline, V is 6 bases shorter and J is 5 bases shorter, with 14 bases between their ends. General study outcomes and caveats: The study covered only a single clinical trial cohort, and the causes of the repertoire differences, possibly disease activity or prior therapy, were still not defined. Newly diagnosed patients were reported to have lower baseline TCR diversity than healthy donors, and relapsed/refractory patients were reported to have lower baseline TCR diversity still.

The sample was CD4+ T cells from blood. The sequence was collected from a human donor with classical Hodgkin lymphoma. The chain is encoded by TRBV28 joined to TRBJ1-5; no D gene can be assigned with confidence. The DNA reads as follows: TGTGCCAGCAGACCCTTTGGGCGTTATCAGCCCCAGCATTTT. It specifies CASRPFGRYQPQHF.